The text below deals with one TCR beta chain. Trimming stripped 7 bases from V and 1 base from J, with 16 bases between. From germline, CDR1 is LGHNA and CDR2 YSLEER. The CDR3 is 15 residues long. This sample is drawn from a study of blood T cell repertoires in COVID-19. Study summary: PBMCs, B-cell-depleted T cells, or T cells were the source of the cDNA or gDNA that made up the material.

Sequenced by immunoSEQ multiplex PCR; TCRdb stores in-frame clones only, minus some. In the table there are around 200,000 clones, around 83% of which are singletons. The clonotype was recovered from a man aged 50 to 59 with active or convalescent COVID-19. This sequence joins TRBV4-3 and TRBJ1-1, with D possibly matching TRBD1 (5 bases). Input material: peripheral blood. In DNA form, the CDR3 reads TGCGCCAGCAAGGAGGCCGGGGGTTCGAACACTGAAGCTTTCTTT. It yields the protein CASKEAGGSNTEAFF.